Shown below are 18 T cell receptor beta chains from a single sample sequenced in a study of shared clonotypes between healthy human individuals (dated by TCRdb to 2018 to 2020). Libraries came from the immunoSEQ multiplex PCR assay. TCRdb limited this immuneACCESS table to in-frame rearrangements with V and J called. A share of clones is missing; checked studies link under half to unresolved V genes, and the rest is unexplained. Here the sample has more than 850,000 clones; roughly 74% occur a single time. In total, the top ten clones hold under 0.65% of the sample. Source material: memory CD4+ T cells from PBMCs. The cell subset or site tag for this specimen amounts to: CD45RA-negative fraction. These receptors were collected from a man aged 18 to 35 in good health. Some clones in this sample may be carry-over from other donors' samples.

The chain employs TRBV10-3 and TRBJ2-5; D may correspond to TRBD1 or TRBD2 (5 bases each). CDR1 is ENHRY, CDR2 SYGVKD, per germline. The CDR3 sequence is 14 residues long. V lost 4 bases and J lost 5, with 14 bases in between. The CDR3 here is CAISGQRKGETQYF. CDR3 in DNA: TGTGCCATCAGTGGACAGCGGAAGGGGGAGACCCAGTACTTC.

The chain couples TRBV14 to TRBJ2-6, with no clear D. Germline values: CDR1 SGHDN, CDR2 FVKESK. The CDR3 loop spans 17 amino acids. Trimming cost V 0 bases and J 2 bases, with 11 bases left between them. The CDR3 DNA sequence: TGTGCCAGCAGCCAAGATATAGAAGGCCCTGGGGCCAACGTCCTGACTTTC. Amino acid sequence: CASSQDIEGPGANVLTF.

The V gene is TRBV5-4, the J gene TRBJ2-1; D might be TRBD2 (6 bases). V dropped 4 bases and J dropped 6 bases, with 11 bases sitting between them. Germline V gene lookup returns CDR1 SGHNT and CDR2 YYREEE (reference sequence). The length of the CDR3 is 13 residues. CDR3 sequence (DNA): TGTGCCAGCAGCCTGGACTACTTCAATGAGCAGTTCTTC. It specifies CASSLDYFNEQFF.

The chain has TRBV28 and TRBJ1-2; 8 nucleotides match TRBD1. Germline loops: CDR1 MDHEN, CDR2 SYDVKM. This CDR3 comprises 17 residues. The J segment lost 5 bases and the V segment lost 6 bases, leaving 17 bases of the junction unmatched. The chain's CDR3 is CASRTTGTGPGWYGYTF. The DNA of the CDR3 is TGTGCCAGCAGAACAACCGGGACAGGCCCCGGGTGGTATGGCTACACCTTC.

The chain uses TRBV7-3 and TRBJ2-6, with a weak D call TRBD2 (6 bases). Germline CDR1 and CDR2: SGHTA and FQGTGA. The CDR3 sequence is 15 residues long. V was shortened by 5 bases and J by 2 bases, with 10 bases between the two germline ends. The CDR3 nucleotides read TGTGCCAGCAGCGCGACTAGTACTGGGGCCAACGTCCTGACTTTC. The encoded protein is CASSATSTGANVLTF.

To note about this clone: Compared with germline, one end of the junction differs, possibly owing to a read error. The genes are TRBV10-3 and TRBJ2-7; no reliable D call. The CDR3 sequence is 13 residues long. CDR1 and CDR2 (germline): ENHRY, SYGVKD. The CDR3 nucleotides are TGTGCCCTCAGACCGGGCCCTTCCTACGAGCAGTACTTC. Amino acids: CALRPGPSYEQYF.

This chain uses TRBV18 with TRBJ2-7, with 12 bases identical to TRBD1. V trimming: 1 base; J trimming: 3 bases; junction bases outside the gene matches: 4. The V gene's germline CDR1 is KGHSH and CDR2 LQKENI. The CDR3 extends over 16 amino acids. The CDR3 here is CASSPLGTGGDYEQYF. As DNA, the CDR3 is TGTGCCAGCTCACCACTAGGGACAGGGGGCGACTACGAGCAGTACTTC.

For the CDR3, the DNA is TGTGCCAGTACTACTAAGGCCTACCCCACAGATACGCAGTATTTT. Translated, it gives CASTTKAYPTDTQYF. This chain uses TRBV19 with TRBJ2-3, with D uncertain. Deletions cut 7 bases from V and 2 bases from J, with 16 bases between. CDR1 and CDR2 (germline): LNHDA, SQIVND (reference sequence). The CDR3 is 15 amino acids.

In its sample, this clone was seen a few times. The V and J genes are TRBV19 and TRBJ1-1, with 7 bases fitting TRBD1. Germline CDR1 reads LNHDA; CDR2 reads SQIVND (reference sequence). Trimming took 4 bases from V and 11 from J; bases not matched to a gene: 16. This CDR3 is built from 15 residues. CDR3 coding DNA: TGTGCCAGTAGTACAGACAGGGAGGGGACGTCTAAGGCTTTCTTT. It codes for CASSTDREGTSKAFF.

V gene TRBV18 combines with J gene TRBJ2-3; D might be TRBD2 (6 bases). Germline V gene sequence: CDR1 KGHSH, CDR2 LQKENI. Trimming stripped 3 bases from V and 0 bases from J, with 7 bases between. This CDR3 has 14 amino acids. The CDR3, as DNA: TGTGCCAGCTCACCGCGGGACAGCACAGATACGCAGTATTTT. Protein: CASSPRDSTDTQYF.

The chain carries TRBV27 and TRBJ2-4; possible D gene TRBD2, 5 bases. The CDR3 covers 15 residues. Trimming cost V 2 bases and J 5 bases, with 13 bases left between them. Germline CDR1 and CDR2: MNHEY and SMNVEV (reference sequence). CDR3 sequence: CASSLMSSPENIQYF. CDR3 sequence (DNA): TGTGCCAGCAGTTTAATGTCTAGCCCGGAAAACATTCAGTACTTC.

This clone was seen a handful of times. This chain uses TRBV5-8 with TRBJ1-2; 7 bases match TRBD1. Germline lookup yields CDR1 SGHTS and CDR2 YDEGEE. J was trimmed by 8 bases and V by 3 bases; bases with no gene match: 13. CDR3 length equals 15 residues. The CDR3 sequence: CASSSWTGQAGGYTF. The CDR3, as DNA: TGTGCCAGCAGCTCCTGGACTGGACAGGCTGGGGGCTACACCTTC.

The chain links TRBV6-5 to TRBJ2-7; 9 nucleotides line up with TRBD1. The ends lost 6 bases at V and 5 bases at J; junction bases unmatched: 8. The CDR3 runs to 14 residues. Germline CDR1 and CDR2: MNHEY and SVGAGI. The CDR3 protein is CASRPTGGYHEQYF. In DNA form, the CDR3 reads TGTGCCAGCAGACCTACAGGGGGCTACCACGAGCAGTACTTC.

Comment on this clone: Other DNA sequences within the sample encode an identical CDR3. The V gene is TRBV28, the J gene TRBJ2-7; TRBD1 is a possible D gene (7 bases). This CDR3 region has 13 residues. The germline V gene has CDR1 MDHEN and CDR2 SYDVKM. V dropped 8 bases and J dropped 3 bases, with 14 bases sitting between them. The DNA of the CDR3 is TGTGCCAGCGGCGGGACAGCCTTCTACGAGCAGTACTTC. Protein sequence: CASGGTAFYEQYF.

CDR3 coding DNA: TGCGCCAGCAGCCTGGATTGGAACACTGAAGCTTTCTTT. Translating gives CASSLDWNTEAFF. V is TRBV4-3 and J is TRBJ1-1; D is uncertain. V gave up 4 bases and J gave up 1 base, with 7 bases separating them. Germline-derived CDR1 and CDR2 are LGHNA and YSLEER. The CDR3 is 13 amino acids.

The chain links TRBV28 to TRBJ2-1; 7 positions agree with TRBD1. The germline V gene has CDR1 MDHEN and CDR2 SYDVKM. Germline trimming cut 4 bases from V and 3 bases from J; bases unmatched to any gene: 9. The length of the CDR3 is 16 residues. The CDR3 sequence is CASSSGQAQGYNEQFF. The CDR3 DNA reads as TGTGCCAGCAGTTCCGGACAGGCACAGGGCTACAATGAGCAGTTCTTC.

This sequence joins TRBV5-1 and TRBJ1-1, with unresolved D. CDR1 SGHRS and CDR2 YFSETQ come from the germline V gene. The length of the CDR3 is 14 residues. Trimming pared 1 base from V and 3 bases from J, leaving 10 bases between. This CDR3 reads CASSLRPWDTEAFF. CDR3 bases: TGCGCCAGCAGCTTGCGACCTTGGGACACTGAAGCTTTCTTT. The full variable domain, rest sourced from reference TRBV5-1 and TRBJ1-1, is KAGVTQTPRYLIKTRGQQVTLSCSPISGHRSVSWYQQTPGQGLQFLFEYFSETQRNKGNFPGRFSGRQFSNSRSEMNVSTLELGDSALYLCASSLRPWDTEAFFGQGTRLTVV.

About this clone: Other nucleotide sequences from this sample produce the same CDR3. The chain couples TRBV5-1 to TRBJ2-5; D is uncertain. This CDR3 has 13 amino acids. Trimming cost V 1 base and J 2 bases, with 6 bases left between them. CDR1 is SGHRS and CDR2 is YFSETQ in the germline V gene. The CDR3 here is CASSLSPQETQYF. The CDR3 DNA reads TGCGCCAGCAGCTTGTCCCCTCAAGAGACCCAGTACTTC.